These 10 T cell receptor beta chains originate from one sample sequenced in a study of shared clonotypes between healthy human individuals. Repertoires were generated with immunoSEQ multiplex PCR, while TCRdb's copy carries only in-frame clones and drops some. This table holds about 2.3 million clones, over 85% found once. The source material was naive CD4+ T cells from PBMCs. Noted subset: CD45RA+ positively selected. The receptors shown here come from a man younger than 35 in good health. Some clones in this sample may be carry-over from other donors' samples.

The V gene is TRBV20-1, the J gene TRBJ1-2; perhaps TRBD1 as D (5 bases). Germline assignment: CDR1 DFQATT and CDR2 SNEGSKA (reference sequence). Between the trimmed V and J ends, which lost 5 bases and 8 bases, there was a span of 12 bases. The length of the CDR3 is 11 residues. CDR3 coding DNA: TGCAGTGCTGGGGCGGACGACGGCTACACCTTC. Protein product: CSAGADDGYTF.

This clone has a single count. This same CDR3 is encoded by further DNA sequences in the sample. The chain carries TRBV5-6 and TRBJ1-1; no definite D call. The V and J ends lost 0 bases and 1 base respectively, with 7 bases between them. This CDR3 spans 14 amino acids. The germline V gene encodes CDR1 SGHDT and CDR2 YYEEEE. Here the CDR3 reads CASSLGRRNTEAFF. Written as DNA, the CDR3 is TGTGCCAGCAGCTTGGGCAGGCGGAACACTGAAGCTTTCTTT.

This clone was observed a few times. V usage is TRBV5-4 and J usage is TRBJ2-7; TRBD2 aligns across 7 bases. V lost 1 base to trimming and J lost 2 bases; unmatched junction nucleotides: 6. The CDR3 covers 15 residues. Germline CDR1 and CDR2: SGHNT and YYREEE (reference sequence). The CDR3 DNA follows: TGTGCCAGCAGCTTGTCCGGGGACTATACCTACGAGCAGTACTTC. Its translation is CASSLSGDYTYEQYF.

This rearrangement joins TRBV6-1 to TRBJ1-5, with D tentatively TRBD1 (5 bases). Trimming pared 4 bases from V and 0 bases from J, leaving 13 bases between. In germline, CDR1 is MNHNS, CDR2 SASEGT. This CDR3 region has 16 residues. The DNA of the CDR3 is TGTGCCAGCAGTGCGGGCAGGGACCATAGCAATCAGCCCCAGCATTTT. Protein sequence: CASSAGRDHSNQPQHF.

CDR3 sequence (DNA): TGTGCCAGCAGTCAAACACCCCAGGGGGCGAAAGATACGCAGTATTTT. Translated, it gives CASSQTPQGAKDTQYF. The V and J genes are TRBV16 and TRBJ2-3; 8 bases fit TRBD1. V lost 6 bases to trimming and J lost 5 bases; unmatched junction nucleotides: 13. CDR1 and CDR2 (germline): KGHSY, FQNENV. This CDR3 has 16 amino acids.

V gene TRBV28 combines with J gene TRBJ2-7; possible D gene TRBD1, 6 bases. There are 13 residues in the CDR3. V was shortened by 10 bases and J by 0 bases, with 13 bases between the two germline ends. Germline CDR1 is MDHEN and CDR2 is SYDVKM. CDR3 coding DNA: TGTGCCACCGATGGGGGCGCCTCCTACGAGCAGTACTTC. This gives the protein CATDGGASYEQYF.

This chain links TRBV9 with TRBJ2-3; maybe TRBD1 (6 bases). The V and J ends lost 4 bases and 0 bases respectively, with 15 bases between them. Germline V CDR1 and CDR2: SGDLS, YYNGEE. CDR3 length equals 16 residues. The CDR3 spells CASSPHGGQSTDTQYF. The CDR3 nucleotides read TGTGCCAGCAGCCCACATGGAGGACAGAGCACAGATACGCAGTATTTT.

J is TRBJ2-3 and V is TRBV27, with TRBD2 matching over 7 bases. Germline V gene data show CDR1 as MNHEY and CDR2 as SMNVEV (reference sequence). Trimming removed 2 bases from V and 4 bases from J; junction bases left unmatched: 6. The length of the CDR3 is 15 residues. CDR3 region: CASSLLPGGSDTQYF. In DNA form, the CDR3 reads TGTGCCAGCAGTTTACTGCCCGGGGGGTCAGATACGCAGTATTTT.

In regard to this clone: Other DNA variants within this sample encode the same CDR3. V usage is TRBV9 and J usage is TRBJ2-3, with D unclear. V lost 2 bases to trimming and J lost 0 bases, with 4 bases between them. CDR1 is SGDLS and CDR2 is YYNGEE in the germline V gene. The CDR3 consists of 13 residues. The CDR3 DNA reads TGTGCCAGCAGCGTTGGGAGCACAGATACGCAGTATTTT. This sequence encodes CASSVGSTDTQYF.

In DNA, the CDR3 is TGTGCCAGCAGTTTGACTAGCGGGAGGGCCGGAGTATCGAATGAGCAGTTCTTC. Its translation is CASSLTSGRAGVSNEQFF. V gene TRBV28 combines with J gene TRBJ2-1; 14 bases align to TRBD2. J gave up 7 bases and V 3 bases, and 11 bases lay outside the gene matches. Germline assignment: CDR1 MDHEN and CDR2 SYDVKM. The CDR3 contains 18 residues.